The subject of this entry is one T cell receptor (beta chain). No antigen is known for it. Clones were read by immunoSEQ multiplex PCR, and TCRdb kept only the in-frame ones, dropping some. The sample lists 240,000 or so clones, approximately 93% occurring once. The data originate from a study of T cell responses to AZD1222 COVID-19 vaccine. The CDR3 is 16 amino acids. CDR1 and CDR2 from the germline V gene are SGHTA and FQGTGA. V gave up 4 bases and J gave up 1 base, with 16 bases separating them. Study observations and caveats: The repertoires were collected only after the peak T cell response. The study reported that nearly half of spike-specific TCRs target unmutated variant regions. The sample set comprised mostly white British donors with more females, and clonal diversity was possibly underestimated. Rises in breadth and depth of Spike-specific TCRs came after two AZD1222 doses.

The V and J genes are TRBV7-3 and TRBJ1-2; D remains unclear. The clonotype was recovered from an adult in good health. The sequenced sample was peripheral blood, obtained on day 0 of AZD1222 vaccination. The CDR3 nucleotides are TGTGCCAGCAGCTCCCTCGGACTTACACTTAACTATGGCTACACCTTC. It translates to CASSSLGLTLNYGYTF.